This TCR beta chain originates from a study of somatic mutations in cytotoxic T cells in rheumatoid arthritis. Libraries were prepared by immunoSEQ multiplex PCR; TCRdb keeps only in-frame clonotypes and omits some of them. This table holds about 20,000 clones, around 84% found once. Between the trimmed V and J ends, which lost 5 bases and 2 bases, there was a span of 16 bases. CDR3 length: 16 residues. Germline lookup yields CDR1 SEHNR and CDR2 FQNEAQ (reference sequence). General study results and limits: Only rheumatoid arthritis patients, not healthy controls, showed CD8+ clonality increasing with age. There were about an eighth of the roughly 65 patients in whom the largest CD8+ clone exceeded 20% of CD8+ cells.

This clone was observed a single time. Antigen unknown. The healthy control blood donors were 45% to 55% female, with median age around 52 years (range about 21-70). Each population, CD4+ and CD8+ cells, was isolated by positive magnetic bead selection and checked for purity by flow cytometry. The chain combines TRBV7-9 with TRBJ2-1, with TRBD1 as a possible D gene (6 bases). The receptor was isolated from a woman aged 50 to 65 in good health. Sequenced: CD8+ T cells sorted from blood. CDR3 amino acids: CASSPLGGSAYNEQFF. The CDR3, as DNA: TGTGCCAGCAGCCCGCTAGGGGGATCGGCCTACAATGAGCAGTTCTTC.